Following are 21 T cell receptor beta chains from one sample sequenced in a study of shared clonotypes between healthy human individuals. Profiling relied on immunoSEQ multiplex PCR, and the TCRdb table lists in-frame clones only, not all of them. The sample yields 500,000 to 650,000 clones, around 81% seen once. The sequenced sample consisted of PBMCs. These receptor sequences come from a woman aged 40 to 50 in good health. Some clones in this sample may be carry-over from other donors' samples.

This clone was observed a handful of times. A read error may produce the germline difference seen at one junction end. This rearrangement joins TRBV28 to TRBJ1-1; TRBD1 matches 7 bases. CDR3 length: 15 residues. CDR1 MDHEN and CDR2 SYDVKM come from the germline V gene. For the CDR3, the DNA is TGTGCCAGCAGTTCCACAGGGGCTCTGAACACTGAAGCTCTCTTT. Its protein is CASSSTGALNTEALF.

CDR3 nucleotide sequence: TGTGCCAGCACCCAACCGGGGGAGACCCAGTACTTC. It encodes CASTQPGETQYF. This chain uses TRBV6-6 with TRBJ2-5, with D maybe TRBD2 (5 bases). Germline CDR1 reads MNHNY; CDR2 reads SVGAGI (reference sequence). The CDR3 has 12 amino acids. With 7 bases removed from V and 5 bases from J, the gap between germline ends came to 11 bases.

The gene calls are TRBV28 and TRBJ2-7; tentative D call: TRBD1 (6 bases). CDR3 length equals 14 residues. Trimming removed 5 bases at V and 1 base at J, with 12 bases between. Germline V lookup: CDR1 MDHEN, CDR2 SYDVKM. CDR3 residues: CASSTDRRSYEQYF. DNA for the CDR3: TGTGCCAGCAGTACCGACAGGCGGTCCTACGAGCAGTACTTC.

This rearrangement joins TRBV7-9 to TRBJ2-5; D is perhaps TRBD1 (5 bases). The J call may not be correct, given that the DNA end is closer to TRBJ2-7. This CDR3 has 14 amino acids. The germline CDR1 and CDR2 sequences are SEHNR and FQNEAQ (reference sequence). The CDR3 sequence is CASSSQGYSYEQYF. DNA of the CDR3: TGTGCCAGCAGCTCCCAGGGATACTCCTACGAGCAGTACTTC.

The genes are TRBV6-1 and TRBJ2-2; D remains ambiguous. Per the germline V gene, CDR1 is MNHNS and CDR2 is SASEGT. V lost 4 bases to trimming and J lost 5 bases, with 11 bases between them. The CDR3 length is 14 residues. The CDR3: CASSGGGDTGELFF. The CDR3 nucleotides are TGTGCCAGCAGTGGAGGTGGGGATACCGGGGAGCTGTTTTTT.

The chain links TRBV2 to TRBJ1-2; D is undetermined. The CDR3 is 13 amino acids. The V gene's germline CDR1 is SNHLY and CDR2 FYNNEI. Deletions cut 4 bases from V and 4 bases from J, with 10 bases between. CDR3 region: CASSGQPGYGYTF. The DNA of the CDR3 is TGTGCCAGCAGTGGGCAGCCCGGCTATGGCTACACCTTC.

CDR3 sequence (DNA): TGTGCCAGCAGTTTGGTGGCGGACAGGGCGTGGGGGGGCTACACCTTC. It codes for CASSLVADRAWGGYTF. The V call is TRBV28, the J call TRBJ1-2; 8 bases agree with TRBD1. The ends lost 3 bases at V and 8 bases at J; junction bases unmatched: 14. The CDR3 runs 16 residues. CDR1 and CDR2 (germline): MDHEN, SYDVKM.

This sequence joins TRBV19 and TRBJ2-7; D is unresolved. The CDR3 length is 13 residues. The germline V and J ends were trimmed by 5 bases and 1 base, with 9 bases remaining between them. Germline V CDR1 and CDR2: LNHDA, SQIVND (reference sequence). CDR3 sequence (DNA): TGTGCCAGTAGTCCACGAGAGTCCTACGAGCAGTACTTC. Protein product: CASSPRESYEQYF.

CDR3 region: CASSIGENKETQYF. The CDR3 DNA sequence: TGTGCCAGTAGTATTGGTGAGAACAAAGAGACCCAGTACTTC. The genes are TRBV19 and TRBJ2-5; D is undetermined. V lost 3 bases, J lost 3 bases, and 11 bases lay in between. The CDR3 runs 14 residues. Per the germline V gene, CDR1 is LNHDA and CDR2 is SQIVND (reference sequence).

A remark on this clone: This sequence is one base from a far larger clone and is likely a read error. This chain joins TRBV5-1 and TRBJ2-2; TRBD1 agrees at 11 bases. Germline loops: CDR1 SGHRS, CDR2 YFSETQ. This CDR3 is built from 16 residues. The CDR3 nucleotides read TGCGCCAGCAGCCGGACAGGGGGCGCGAACACCGCGGAGCTGTTTTTT. Translating gives CASSRTGGANTAELFF.

This chain joins TRBV7-6 and TRBJ2-3; D gene uncertain. V gave up 2 bases and J gave up 6 bases, with 6 bases separating them. The CDR3 is 12 residues long. Germline V lookup: CDR1 SGHVS, CDR2 FNYEAQ. Written as DNA, the CDR3 is TGTGCCAGCAGCTTACCCCCTGATACGCAGTATTTT. The encoded protein is CASSLPPDTQYF.

This clone occurred many times. The genes are TRBV11-2 and TRBJ2-1; 7 positions agree with TRBD2. The germline gives CDR1 SGHAT, CDR2 FQNNGV. The V gene end was trimmed by 1 base and the J gene end by 0 bases; junction bases not matched to a gene: 9. This CDR3 spans 18 amino acids. CDR3 DNA sequence: TGTGCCAGCAGCTTAGGGGCTAGCGGCGCTAGCTCCTACAATGAGCAGTTCTTC. Protein sequence: CASSLGASGASSYNEQFF.

The chain links TRBV18 to TRBJ2-7; 13 bases map to TRBD2. Germline CDR1 is KGHSH and CDR2 is LQKENI. Trimming cost V 3 bases and J 7 bases; bases outside gene matches: 3. The CDR3 sequence is 14 residues long. The CDR3 bases are TGTGCCAGCTCACCGAGGACTAGCGGGGGAGAGCAGTACTTC. Residues: CASSPRTSGGEQYF.

This clone was picked up one time. The chain combines TRBV10-3 with TRBJ2-6; TRBD1 is a possible D gene (6 bases). In germline, CDR1 is ENHRY, CDR2 SYGVKD. CDR3 size: 18 residues. V lost 3 bases and J lost 3, with 18 bases in between. The CDR3 DNA sequence: TGTGCCATCAGTGATGTCCCCAGGGGTCATGTTGGGGCCAACGTCCTGACTTTC. Translation gives CAISDVPRGHVGANVLTF.

J is TRBJ2-5 and V is TRBV29-1; D gene uncertain. The CDR3 consists of 14 residues. The germline CDR1 and CDR2 sequences are SQVTM and ANQGSEA. Trimming cost V 4 bases and J 3 bases, with 15 bases left between them. The CDR3 DNA is TGCAGCGTTGTCCGGCGATTTCCCGAAGAGACCCAGTACTTC. Encoded protein: CSVVRRFPEETQYF.

Notes on this clone: A much larger clone lies one base from this, so it may be a read error. J is TRBJ2-2 and V is TRBV7-2; 10 nucleotides line up with TRBD1. The ends lost 2 bases at V and 6 bases at J; junction bases unmatched: 3. The CDR3 contains 15 residues. Germline CDR1 is SGHTA and CDR2 is FQGNSA. The CDR3: CASSLTGQGSGELFF. The CDR3 DNA reads TGTGCCAGCAGCTTAACGGGACAGGGGTCCGGGGAGCTGTTTTTT.

In its sample, this clone was seen once. A much larger clone lies one base from this, so it may be a read error. V and J are TRBV6-5 and TRBJ1-1; TRBD1 aligns across 8 bases. CDR1 MNHEY and CDR2 SVGAGI come from the germline V gene. V shed 2 bases and J 4 bases; nucleotides not matched to a gene: 9. CDR3 length: 16 amino acids. This CDR3 reads CASSYIPDRGGTEAFF. The CDR3 coding sequence is TGTGCCAGCAGTTACATCCCTGACAGGGGCGGCACTGAAGCTTTCTTT.

This chain uses TRBV4-1 with TRBJ2-2, with TRBD2 matching 10 bases. The junction had 3 bases not matched to a gene; V was cut back by 4 bases and J by 1 base. Looked up from germline, CDR1 is MGHRA and CDR2 is YSYEKL. This CDR3 has 16 amino acids. The CDR3 sequence: CASSPRLAGNTGELFF. CDR3 sequence (DNA): TGCGCCAGCAGCCCTAGACTAGCGGGGAACACCGGGGAGCTGTTTTTT.

This chain joins TRBV28 and TRBJ2-3; D is perhaps TRBD1 or TRBD2 (5 bases each). V was clipped by 8 bases and J by 4 bases, with 10 bases between them. CDR3 length: 12 amino acids. The germline V gene encodes CDR1 MDHEN and CDR2 SYDVKM. The CDR3 sequence is CASRDGPDTQYF. CDR3 sequence (DNA): TGTGCCAGCCGGGACGGACCAGATACGCAGTATTTT.

The CDR3 is CASSEALKYNEQFF. The CDR3 region has the DNA TGTGCCAGCAGTGAAGCACTCAAATACAATGAGCAGTTCTTC. The chain links TRBV6-1 to TRBJ2-1, with no clear D. Looked up from germline, CDR1 is MNHNS and CDR2 is SASEGT. This CDR3 comprises 14 residues. The ends were cut back, 0 bases at V and 4 bases at J, with 7 bases in the middle.

This chain connects TRBV6-6 to TRBJ2-5, with D perhaps TRBD2 (5 bases). Trimming took off 7 bases at V and 1 base at J, with 10 bases between the two ends. CDR1 and CDR2 from the germline V gene are MNHNY and SVGAGI (reference sequence). This CDR3 spans 13 amino acids. In DNA, the CDR3 is TGTGCCAGCACCCGGGGAGCCCAAGAGACCCAGTACTTC. This gives the protein CASTRGAQETQYF.